This T cell receptor (beta chain) originates from a study of shared T cell receptors in the human thymus. Germline CDR1 and CDR2: MGHDK and SYGVNS. Trimming pared 3 bases from V and 7 bases from J, leaving 15 bases between. The CDR3 has 14 residues. Clones were read by immunoSEQ multiplex PCR, and TCRdb kept only the in-frame ones, dropping some. The sample holds about 500,000 clones, around 78% seen once. These sequences were also reported in another study, on human thymus T cells. This second study notes: Resections obtained during corrective heart surgery supplied the thymus tissue. Related research described strongly overlapping thymic repertoires in unrelated people.

The rearrangement links TRBV25-1 to TRBJ1-1; unclear D gene. The sequenced sample was thymocytes. The receptor was isolated from a boy in the first two years of life with a congenital heart defect. In DNA, the CDR3 is TGTGCCAGCAGTGAGCTTTTTCCGGCAGGTGAAGCTTTCTTT. Protein sequence: CASSELFPAGEAFF.